Included here is one TCR beta chain sequence, with context. The antigen it recognizes is unknown. Per-base qualities were not stored, and no clone one base away is much larger. This sample was included in a study of control samples from healthy donors and cancer patients (dated by TCRdb to 2018 to 2021). Libraries came from the immunoSEQ multiplex PCR assay. TCRdb carries this immuneACCESS record with in-frame sequences only. Its versions omit some clonotypes, under half of them owing to an unresolved V gene in the studies checked, with the rest unexplained. Here the sample has some 120,000 clones; 93% occur a single time. In total, the top ten clones hold about 2.6% of the sample. The receptor was isolated from a man under 40 in good health. Sample: blood.

This receptor carries the CDR3 CASSISQVLDTEAFF. The bases are TGTGCCTCCTCTATCTCCCAAGTCCTGGACACTGAAGCTTTCTTT. The rearrangement combines TRBV30 with TRBJ1-1, with no confident D gene call. Inclusive of the bounding cysteine and phenylalanine, the CDR3 is 15 residues long. Here the CDR3 DNA is all that survives: 45 bases in frame from base 1. V is pared back by 7 bases and J by 3 bases, with 21 bases lying between the germline termini. According to the germline V gene (reference sequence), CDR1 reads GTSNPN and CDR2 reads SVGIG.